Shown below are 3 T cell receptor beta chains from a single sample sequenced in a study of shared clonotypes between healthy human individuals (TCRdb year 2020). Library preparation used the immunoSEQ multiplex PCR assay. TCRdb holds this immuneACCESS table with in-frame rearrangements only. Some clones are missing; in checked studies, unresolved V genes explain under half, and the rest has no known cause. This sample gives about 560,000 clones in total; around 78% of them show up just once. 12% of the sample is taken by the ten largest. Sample: PBMCs. The source of these receptors is a woman between 35 and 50 years old in good health. Some clones in this sample may be carry-over from other donors' samples.

The chain links TRBV5-1 to TRBJ2-2; D is uncertain. V was cut by 3 bases and J by 4 bases, with 13 bases left in between. The germline gives CDR1 SGHRS, CDR2 YFSETQ. The CDR3 is 15 amino acids. CDR3 DNA: TGCGCCAGCAGCTCCGATGCCGTTGTCACCGGGGAGCTGTTTTTT. Translating gives CASSSDAVVTGELFF.

This clone was recorded a few times. The CDR3: CASSLGTVRETQYF. The CDR3 DNA follows: TGTGCCAGCAGTTTAGGGACAGTCAGGGAGACCCAGTACTTC. The J gene is TRBJ2-5, the V gene TRBV6-1, with TRBD1 matching over 7 bases. Germline CDR1 and CDR2: MNHNS and SASEGT. Trimming removed 5 bases from V and 5 bases from J; junction bases left unmatched: 8. The CDR3 is 14 residues long.

V gene TRBV28 combines with J gene TRBJ2-3; 11 bases fit TRBD1. J was trimmed by 3 bases and V by 3 bases; bases with no gene match: 5. CDR3 length: 16 amino acids. CDR1 is MDHEN, CDR2 SYDVKM, per germline. In DNA form, the CDR3 reads TGTGCCAGCAGTTTCTTGGACAGGGGGCTAACAGATACGCAGTATTTT. Residues: CASSFLDRGLTDTQYF.